Listed below are T cell receptor beta chains from one sample, sequenced in a study of CD8 T cells in ankylosing spondylitis. MiXCR, applied by TCRdb to the 5' RACE reads, yields one record per CDR3 protein. The sample shows about 220,000 distinct CDR3 sequences, approximately 7.3% of them seen only once. The sequencing input was blood, either unsorted or a sorted T cell fraction (not recorded which). The source of these receptors is a male donor with ankylosing spondylitis. Both conserved end residues are part of each CDR3. D genes are given only for firm matches.

D gene: -
V gene: TRBV5-1
CDR3 protein: CASSLKVMSSYEQYF

D gene: -
V gene: TRBV7-8
CDR3 protein: CASSLRQINSPLHF

D gene: -
V gene: TRBV29-1
CDR3 protein: CSVYTDLNEQYF

D gene: -
V gene: TRBV9
CDR3 protein: CASSVRGNPNYGYTF

D gene: TRBD1
V gene: TRBV6-1
CDR3 protein: CASSLLGGQGTDTQYF

D gene: -
V gene: TRBV28
CDR3 protein: CASSSQRRRVETQYF

D gene: TRBD1
V gene: TRBV7-9
CDR3 protein: CASSLVGTESYEQYF

D gene: -
V gene: TRBV7-9
CDR3 protein: CASSLGVFNQPQHF

D gene: TRBD1
V gene: TRBV5-1
CDR3 protein: CASSLNWDRAHNEQFF

D gene: -
V gene: TRBV15
CDR3 protein: CATSEGDYGYTF

D gene: TRBD2
V gene: TRBV27
CDR3 protein: CASSLAGGLTGELFF

D gene: -
V gene: TRBV6-2/TRBV6-3
CDR3 protein: CASSYVGQPQHF

D gene: TRBD2
V gene: TRBV7-9
CDR3 protein: CASSFPSGGPWHEQFF

D gene: TRBD1
V gene: TRBV7-9
CDR3 protein: CASSGTVISTDTQYF

D gene: TRBD2
V gene: TRBV29-1
CDR3 protein: CSVEEVRGLGSSYEQYF

D gene: -
V gene: TRBV19
CDR3 protein: CASTPGVSTDTQYF

D gene: -
V gene: TRBV4-2
CDR3 protein: CASSQGISYEQYF

D gene: TRBD2
V gene: TRBV7-9
CDR3 protein: CASSSRTSGGDTQYF

D gene: -
V gene: TRBV12-3/TRBV12-4
CDR3 protein: CASSLRQGGGGYTF

D gene: -
V gene: TRBV28
CDR3 protein: CASSPEGFRRGYTF

D gene: -
V gene: TRBV6-2/TRBV6-3
CDR3 protein: CASGRGRYTEAFF

D gene: TRBD1
V gene: TRBV6-1
CDR3 protein: CASRNRGNTEAFF